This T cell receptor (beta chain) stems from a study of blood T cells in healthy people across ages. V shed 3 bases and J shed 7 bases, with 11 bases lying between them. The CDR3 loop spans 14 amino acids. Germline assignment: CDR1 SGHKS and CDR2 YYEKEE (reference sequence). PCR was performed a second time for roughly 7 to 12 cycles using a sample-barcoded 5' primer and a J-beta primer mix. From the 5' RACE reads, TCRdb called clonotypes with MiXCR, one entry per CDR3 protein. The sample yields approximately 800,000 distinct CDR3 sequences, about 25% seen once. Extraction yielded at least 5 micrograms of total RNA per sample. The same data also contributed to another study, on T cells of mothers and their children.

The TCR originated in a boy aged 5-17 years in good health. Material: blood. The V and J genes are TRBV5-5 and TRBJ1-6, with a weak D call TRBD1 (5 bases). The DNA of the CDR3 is TGTGCCAGCAGCTCGACAGTGGGCAATTCACCCCTCCACTTT. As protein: CASSSTVGNSPLHF.